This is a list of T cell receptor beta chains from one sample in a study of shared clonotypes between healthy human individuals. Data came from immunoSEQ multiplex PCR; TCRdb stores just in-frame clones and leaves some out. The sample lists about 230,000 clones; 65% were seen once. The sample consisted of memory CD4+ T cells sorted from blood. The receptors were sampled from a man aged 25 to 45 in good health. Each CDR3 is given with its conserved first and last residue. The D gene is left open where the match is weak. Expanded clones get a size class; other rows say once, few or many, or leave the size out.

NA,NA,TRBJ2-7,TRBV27,TGTGCCAGCAGTTTAGGGACCACATACGAGCAGTACTTC,CASSLGTTYEQYF
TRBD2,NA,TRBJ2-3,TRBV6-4,TGTGCCAGCAGTTTGACTAGCGGGAGCACAGATACGCAGTATTTT,CASSLTSGSTDTQYF
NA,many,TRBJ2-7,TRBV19,TGTGCCAGTAGTCGCCAGCCTTCCTACGAGCAGTACTTC,CASSRQPSYEQYF
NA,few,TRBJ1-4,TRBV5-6,TGTGCCAGCAGTCTTATAGACCGAGCAACTAATGAAAAACTGTTTTTT,CASSLIDRATNEKLFF
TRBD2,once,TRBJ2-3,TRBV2,TGTGCCAGCAGTGAAAAGCCTAGCGGGATGACAGATACGCAGTATTTT,CASSEKPSGMTDTQYF
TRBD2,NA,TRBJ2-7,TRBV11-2,TGTGCCAGCAGCACACTAGCGGGAGTCTACGAGCAGTACTTC,CASSTLAGVYEQYF
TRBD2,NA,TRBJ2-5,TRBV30,TGTGCCTGGAGCTTAGCGGGGGCCCGGCCCCAGTACTTC,CAWSLAGARPQYF
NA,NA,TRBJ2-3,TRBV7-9,TGTGCCAGCAGCAAGATGGGGGGAGATACGCAGTATTTT,CASSKMGGDTQYF
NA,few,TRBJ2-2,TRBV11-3,TGTGCCAGCAGCTTAGCGGGTAGCACTATCGCCACCGGGGAGCTGTTTTTT,CASSLAGSTIATGELFF
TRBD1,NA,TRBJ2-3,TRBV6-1,TGTGCCTGCACAGGGGTCACAGATACGCAGTATTTT,CACTGVTDTQYF
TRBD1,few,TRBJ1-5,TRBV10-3,TGTGCCATCAGGGGGGACAGAAACAATCAGCCCCAGCATTTT,CAIRGDRNNQPQHF
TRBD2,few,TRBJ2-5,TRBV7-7,TGTGCCAGCAGCGAAGCGGGAGCTGCTAAAGAGACCCAGTACTTC,CASSEAGAAKETQYF